This T cell receptor beta chain stems from a study of blood T cell repertoires in COVID-19. About the research overall: COVID-19 samples, acute and convalescent, were from the United States, Italy and Spain.

Profiled with immunoSEQ multiplex PCR; TCRdb holds only in-frame clones, not every one. The data hold just over 150,000 clones, with roughly 90% observed a single time. Germline values: CDR1 MRHNA, CDR2 SNTAGT. The CDR3 has 13 residues. The V and J ends lost 6 bases and 1 base respectively, with 9 bases between them. The receptor was isolated from a woman aged 45-65 years who had recovered from COVID-19. Sample: PBMCs or T cells enriched from blood (not recorded which). The rearrangement joins TRBV6-4 to TRBJ1-1, with D possibly TRBD1 on 5 matching bases. The CDR3 protein is CASRKQENTEAFF. CDR3 nucleotides: TGTGCCAGCAGAAAACAGGAGAACACTGAAGCTTTCTTT.